The T cell receptor beta chain described here comes from a study of blood T cell repertoires in COVID-19. The wider study: The origin of the acute and convalescent COVID-19 samples was the United States, Italy and Spain. PBMCs, B-cell-depleted T cells, or T cells provided the cDNA or gDNA that made up the material.

V was clipped by 3 bases and J by 5 bases, with 8 bases between them. CDR1 and CDR2 (germline): MNHEY, SVGAGI. The CDR3 totals 12 residues. In the original processing: Estimates of nucleated cell counts were drawn from the amplification of reference gene primers. TCRdb keeps only in-frame clones here, not all; method: immunoSEQ multiplex PCR. V, J and clone size derive from that table, while D and trimming were established from the DNA sequence. The table records fewer than 250,000 clones, roughly four fifths of them present only once. The sequencing sample was made of peripheral blood. This sequence originates from a woman aged 40 to 50 with active or convalescent COVID-19. V and J are TRBV6-5 and TRBJ2-7, with D hard to call. CDR3: CASSYRSDEQYF. The CDR3 region has the DNA TGTGCCAGCAGTTATAGGAGCGACGAGCAGTACTTC.